The entry below gives a single T cell receptor beta chain sequence along with its context. In the original workflow: Reference gene primer amplification yielded estimated nucleated cell counts. Repertoires were generated with immunoSEQ multiplex PCR, while TCRdb's copy carries only in-frame clones and drops some. From that table come the V and J calls and clone size; the DNA was used to work out D and trimming. The sample lists some 400,000 clones, 81% occurring once. This entry comes from a study of blood T cell repertoires in COVID-19. Across the whole study: Whether acute or convalescent, the COVID-19 samples came from the United States, Italy and Spain. T cells, B-cell-depleted T cells, or PBMCs supplied cDNA or gDNA.

This CDR3 is built from 15 residues. Trimming removed 5 bases from V and 3 bases from J; junction bases left unmatched: 7. Germline V gene sequence: CDR1 MNHEY, CDR2 SMNVEV (reference sequence). The chain has TRBV27 and TRBJ2-1; 7 bases agree with TRBD2. The source material was peripheral blood. The source of this sequence is a human donor with acute or convalescent COVID-19. The donor label of this sample is uncertain. The CDR3 coding sequence is TGTGCCAGCAGTCCCGAGGGCGGGGGCTACAATGAGCAGTTCTTC. Encoded protein: CASSPEGGGYNEQFF.